This T cell receptor beta chain was sequenced for a study of PD-1 blockade in classical Hodgkin lymphoma. Study observations and caveats: It was among complete responders that baseline diversity resembled that of newly diagnosed patients. Undefined causes, possibly disease activity or prior therapy, underlie the repertoire differences. Before treatment, TCR diversity in newly diagnosed patients was reportedly lower than in healthy donors.

A remark on this clone: The antigen remains undetermined.

Per germline, CDR1 KGHSH and CDR2 LQKENI. V was clipped by 5 bases and J by 3 bases, with 6 bases between them. There are 12 residues in the CDR3. This table comes from immunoSEQ multiplex PCR, and its TCRdb copy is limited to in-frame clones, with some not included. The table shows about 30,000 clones, with approximately 90% occurring only once. Time point defined: cycle 4 day 1 (C4D1), after 6 weeks of nivolumab. All the patients suffered relapse after autologous stem cell transplantation, and brentuximab vedotin exposure differed. Starting with thawed PBMCs, CD4+ T cells were purified by magnetic negative selection. Each best response was a complete response, a partial response or progressive disease.

Source: CD4+ T cells from blood, taken before the fourth cycle of nivolumab. The receptor comes from a human donor with classical Hodgkin lymphoma. This chain uses TRBV18 with TRBJ2-3, with D unclear. Here the CDR3 reads CASSLGTDTQYF. DNA of the CDR3: TGTGCCAGCTCATTGGGGACAGATACGCAGTATTTT.